This entry describes one T cell receptor (beta chain). This clone's antigen is unknown. No base quality information exists; no much larger clone differs at one position. This record comes from a study of immune heterogeneity within non-small cell lung tumors (dated by TCRdb to 2016 to 2019). About the investigation overall: By histology, the tumors were a few squamous cell carcinomas, 10 non-squamous carcinomas and 1 tumor not otherwise specified. To examine intratumoral immune heterogeneity, the study used whole-exome sequencing, RNA-seq and TCR beta repertoire sequencing on multiple spatially distinct regions of each NSCLC tumor. TCR repertoires were analyzed from 55 to 60 tumor loci of approximately 16 patients, while transcriptome data covered only 44 loci from more than 10 patients. Neoantigen binding to each patient's HLA alleles was predicted with netMHCpan-3.0 for mutant peptides of 8 to 11 amino acids.

The TCR template was genomic DNA extracted from bulk tumor tissue, and roughly 590 ng of gDNA was amplified for each sample. During surgery, several biopsies were collected from each primary tumor and placed as far from one another as possible within the tumor mass. The study cohort was described as untreated and was composed of newly diagnosed NSCLC cases undergoing curative surgery. The donor group was made up of roughly 15 newly diagnosed non-small cell lung cancer patients undergoing surgery with curative intent. A couple of independent pathologists reviewed the resected tumor masses. Sequencing was performed only on DNA and RNA samples of high quality. Results and caveats for the whole study, not just this receptor: Within a patient, identical dominant CDR3B clonotypes were found to recur across loci, yet unique high-frequency clones were also harbored in different tumor locations. For the most part, high-frequency TCR beta clonotypes differed from one individual patient to another. A statistically significant but moderate positive correlation (R about 0.34) was observed between local T-cell repertoire clonality and local tumor mutational burden.

The TCR beta CDR3 region was amplified with a multiplex PCR system, in which a first round of nine to eleven cycles was run using 32 V-gene forward and 13 J-gene reverse primers. The first PCR round used a QIAGEN Multiplex PCR Kit, and the primer sequences were filed in Chinese patent CN105087789A. A second PCR round added Illumina universal primers using the Phusion High-Fidelity PCR Kit. Paired-end sequencing of TCR libraries was carried out on the Illumina HiSeq X Ten platform at a read length of 151 bp. Turning to the authors' computational methods: Reads without multiplex PCR primers were removed using Cutadapt, read pairs were merged using PEAR, and CDR3 regions were called using MiXCR with default settings. Repertoire diversity used Shannon entropy, and clonality was computed as one minus Shannon entropy divided by ln of productive unique sequence count. Clonotypes present at frequencies of at least 0.5% were defined as dominant or high-frequency T-cell clones. Using fastp trimming at Q25 and MiXCR clonotype assembly, TCRdb reanalyzed the public sequencing data and kept in-frame beta chains. Entries are consolidated by CDR3 protein sequence, retaining the most common genes and DNA. TCRdb, not the authors, supplied the V and J calls. Recorded for this sample are fewer than 3,500 distinct CDR3 sequences; about half of them occurred a single time. The ten top clones hold roughly 9.7% of the sample.

Material for sequencing was lung tumor tissue. The source is a man between 65 and 85 years old with non-small cell lung cancer.

Read as DNA, the sequence is TGTGCCAGCAGAATTACAGGGGACGGCCGGGGCTACACCTTC. Its amino acids are CASRITGDGRGYTF. The sequence joins TRBV6-1 to TRBJ1-2; TRBD1 agrees with 7 junctional bases. CDR1 and CDR2 are drawn from the germline V gene: MNHNS, SASEGT. Unmatched junction bases come to 12, with V trimmed by 6 bases and J by 8 bases. Its CDR3 holds 14 amino acids, cysteine through phenylalanine. Just CDR3 DNA is preserved here, 42 bases in frame from base 1.